The 16 T cell receptor beta chains listed next were all sequenced from one sample in a study of prognosis after radiotherapy for stage I lung cancer. Two-round multiplex PCR amplified TCR beta CDR3 from genomic DNA. Primers specific to each TRBV and TRBJ gene were used in first-round PCR. TCRdb independently ran MiXCR on the multiplex PCR reads; one entry per CDR3 protein. The table includes some 38,000 distinct CDR3 sequences, around a quarter detected once. The input for sequencing was PBMCs, taken before or after stereotactic body radiation therapy (not recorded which). The receptors originated from a donor at least 50 years old with non-small cell lung cancer.

In this sample, this clonotype turned up many times. V and J are TRBV7-9 and TRBJ1-4; possible D gene TRBD1, 5 bases. The germline V gene has CDR1 SEHNR and CDR2 FQNEAQ (reference sequence). V lost 4 bases and J lost 7, with 16 bases in between. The CDR3 is 15 residues long. The CDR3 DNA follows: TGTGCCAGCAGCTGGCCCGGGGCGGGGGGTGAAAAACTGTTTTTT. As protein: CASSWPGAGGEKLFF.

Many counts were recorded for this clonotype. V and J are TRBV9 and TRBJ2-2, with D uncertain. Per germline, CDR1 SGDLS and CDR2 YYNGEE. The CDR3 is made up of 12 amino acids. V dropped 1 base and J dropped 2 bases, with 0 bases sitting between them. DNA for the CDR3: TGTGCCAGCAGCGTAAACACCGGGGAGCTGTTTTTT. Amino acids: CASSVNTGELFF.

Concerning this clonotype itself: A read error may be the cause here, since a much bigger clone is one base away. This sequence joins TRBV7-8 and TRBJ2-3; D is uncertain. Trimming stripped 5 bases from V and 1 base from J, with 7 bases between. CDR3 length: 13 residues. Germline V gene sequence: CDR1 SGHVS, CDR2 FQNEAQ. The CDR3 loop reads CASSTPGTDTQYF. The DNA for the CDR3 is TGTGCCAGCAGCACACCGGGCACAGATACGCAGTATTTT.

This clonotype was picked up many times. The J gene is TRBJ2-3, the V gene TRBV27; the match to TRBD1 covers 9 bases. The CDR3 is 16 amino acids. Germline CDR1 is MNHEY and CDR2 is SMNVEV (reference sequence). V shed 5 bases, J shed 4 bases, and the junction held 10 bases outside the gene matches. The CDR3 DNA sequence: TGTGCCAGCAGTATCAACCGGGACAGGGTCCCAGATACGCAGTATTTT. It encodes CASSINRDRVPDTQYF.

This clonotype was seen many times. The gene calls are TRBV15 and TRBJ2-5, with D unresolved. CDR3 length: 13 residues. Trimming pared 0 bases from V and 4 bases from J, leaving 6 bases between. Germline CDR1 and CDR2: LNHNV and YYDKDF (reference sequence). In nucleotides, the CDR3 is TGTGCCACCAGCAGAGATAGTTCAGAGACCCAGTACTTC. It codes for CATSRDSSETQYF.

This clonotype was found many times. This chain uses TRBV20-1 with TRBJ1-3; 8 nucleotides agree with TRBD1. The CDR3 consists of 14 residues. The J segment lost 9 bases and the V segment lost 3 bases, leaving 10 bases of the junction unmatched. Germline loops: CDR1 DFQATT, CDR2 SNEGSKA (reference sequence). The CDR3, as DNA: TGCAGTGCTAGGCTATCCGGACAGGGAGGCACCATATATTTT. Encoded protein: CSARLSGQGGTIYF.

A remark on this clonotype: This is likely an artifact of a read error, given a far larger clone one base away. V and J are TRBV12-3 or TRBV12-4 and TRBJ2-7, with TRBD2 matching 7 bases. The V gene end was trimmed by 1 base and the J gene end by 7 bases; junction bases not matched to a gene: 10. The CDR3 runs to 15 residues. For the CDR3, the DNA is TGTGCCAGCAGTTTAGGGGGAGGGTCCTACAATGAGCAGTACTTC. Its protein product is CASSLGGGSYNEQYF.

This clonotype appeared many times. This rearrangement joins TRBV7-6 to TRBJ2-1; D may be TRBD2 (6 bases). This CDR3 has 14 residues. Germline CDR1 SGHVS, CDR2 FNYEAQ. Trimming took 5 bases from V and 6 from J, leaving 14 bases between them. The CDR3 bases are TGTGCCAGCAGCCCCTTGGGCGGGGTCAATGAGCAGTTCTTC. The encoded protein is CASSPLGGVNEQFF. The full variable domain, its missing parts supplied by reference TRBV7-6 and TRBJ2-1, is GAGVSQSPRYKVTKRGQDVALRCDPISGHVSLYWYRQALGQGPEFLTYFNYEAQQDKSGLPNDRFSAERPEGSISTLTIQRTEQRDSAMYRCASSPLGGVNEQFFGPGTRLTVL.

Comments on this clonotype: One base away lies a much larger clone, so this may be a sequencing read error. The genes are TRBV10-3 and TRBJ2-7, with 7 bases identical to TRBD2. From germline, CDR1 is ENHRY and CDR2 SYGVKD. CDR3 size: 14 residues. The V gene end was trimmed by 3 bases and the J gene end by 6 bases; junction bases not matched to a gene: 8. CDR3 bases: TGTGCCATCAGTGACCCCGAGGGAGGGGTCGAGCAGTACTTC. It specifies CAISDPEGGVEQYF.

The sample holds a few counts of this clonotype. This may be a read error, as it is one base from a much larger clone. This chain links TRBV20-1 with TRBJ2-1; weak D call: TRBD2 (6 bases). The V end was cut by 1 base, the J end by 5 bases, with 15 bases between. The CDR3 sequence is 15 residues long. CDR1 and CDR2 from the germline V gene are DFQATT and SNEGSKA (reference sequence). Here the CDR3 DNA reads TGCAGTGCTAGAGGTGGCGGGGAGGACCACAATGAGCAGTTCTTC. Its translation: CSARGGGEDHNEQFF.

Many counts were recorded for this clonotype. V gene TRBV28 combines with J gene TRBJ1-2, with 7 nucleotides matching TRBD1. The CDR3 sequence is 12 residues long. After removal of 8 bases from V and 9 bases from J, the junction contained 9 bases not matched to a gene. Germline-derived CDR1 and CDR2 are MDHEN and SYDVKM. In DNA, the CDR3 is TGTGCCAGCCTCGTCAGGGGGGGGAGCTACACCTTC. Its protein product is CASLVRGGSYTF.

This clonotype was seen repeatedly, ten times or more. The rearrangement uses TRBV27 and TRBJ2-7; D is possibly TRBD1 (6 bases). The V gene lost 7 bases and the J gene lost 2 bases, with 21 bases spanning the gap. The CDR3 totals 16 residues. The germline gives CDR1 MNHEY, CDR2 SMNVEV (reference sequence). Here the CDR3 reads CASKRARAGDPYEQYF. CDR3 nucleotides: TGTGCCAGCAAACGGGCTCGGGCAGGGGATCCCTACGAGCAGTACTTC.

A single count supports this clonotype. The chain has TRBV27 and TRBJ2-1; 9 bases agree with TRBD2. The CDR3 runs to 15 residues. V was pared by 7 bases and J by 7 bases, with 11 bases of the junction left unmatched. The V gene's germline CDR1 is MNHEY and CDR2 SMNVEV (reference sequence). CDR3 amino acids: CASNHGNSGGNEQFF. In DNA, the CDR3 is TGTGCCAGCAACCATGGGAATAGCGGGGGTAATGAGCAGTTCTTC.

Remarks on this clonotype: A read error is the likely source, as a far larger clone sits one nucleotide away. The gene calls are TRBV6-4 and TRBJ1-1, with D perhaps TRBD1 (6 bases). The CDR3 consists of 16 residues. Germline-derived CDR1 and CDR2 are MRHNA and SNTAGT. The CDR3 here is CASREWAGVIDTEAFF. CDR3 DNA: TGTGCCAGCCGTGAATGGGCAGGGGTCATTGACACTGAAGCTTTCTTT.

This chain links TRBV12-3 or TRBV12-4 with TRBJ2-7; D gene uncertain. The CDR3 runs 12 residues. With 2 bases removed from V and 5 bases from J, the gap between germline ends came to 7 bases. The CDR3 bases are TGTGCCAGCAGTTTATTGGATCACGAGCAGTACTTC. Its translation is CASSLLDHEQYF.

V usage is TRBV5-1 and J usage is TRBJ1-2; no definite D call. The germline CDR1 and CDR2 sequences are SGHRS and YFSETQ. Deletions cut 2 bases from V and 8 bases from J, with 10 bases between. The CDR3 has 12 residues. The chain's CDR3 is CASSFAVDGYTF. CDR3 bases: TGCGCCAGCAGCTTTGCAGTGGACGGCTACACCTTC. Full variable domain (remainder filled in from reference TRBV5-1 and TRBJ1-2): KAGVTQTPRYLIKTRGQQVTLSCSPISGHRSVSWYQQTPGQGLQFLFEYFSETQRNKGNFPGRFSGRQFSNSRSEMNVSTLELGDSALYLCASSFAVDGYTFGSGTRLTVV.